The 30 T cell receptor beta chains below all came from one sample that was sequenced in a study of molecular identifiers for immune sequencing clone quantification. TCRdb fed the PCR reads into MiXCR, producing one record per CDR3 protein. The table has hundreds of thousands of distinct CDR3 sequences, nearly 20% seen once. The sequenced material came from naive CD8+ T cells from blood, with Jurkat cell RNA spiked in. Subset indicated: FACS-sorted CD8+CD4-CCR7+CD45RA+ naive T cells. All receptors derive from a human donor in good health. Some libraries in this study had Jurkat cell RNA spiked in.

Many counts were recorded for this clonotype. The chain uses TRBV21-1 and TRBJ1-1; the D call in the table, TRBD1, was not verified against the DNA. TRBV21-1 is a known pseudogene. The CDR3 covers 16 residues. The CDR3 here is CASISPSGAMNTEAFF. The CDR3 DNA follows: TGTGCCAGCATCTCCCCTTCAGGAGCTATGAACACTGAAGCTTTCTTT.

This clonotype appeared many times. This chain uses TRBV4-1 with TRBJ2-5, with 7 bases that match TRBD2. Germline CDR1 is MGHRA and CDR2 is YSYEKL. This CDR3 comprises 17 residues. J gave up 5 bases and V 0 bases, and 12 bases lay outside the gene matches. The CDR3 nucleotides are TGCGCCAGCAGCCAAGATCAGTGGTTGGGAGGGACGGAGACCCAGTACTTC. Translation gives CASSQDQWLGGTETQYF.

On this clonotype itself: A read error may produce the germline difference seen at one junction end. This chain connects TRBV20-1 to TRBJ2-1, with 9 bases fitting TRBD2. CDR1 and CDR2 (germline): DFQATT, SNEGSKA (reference sequence). The CDR3 consists of 17 residues. In DNA, the CDR3 is TGCAGTGCTAGAGAGCGCCTTCTAGCGGGAAGTAGAGGCGAGCAGTTCTTT. It specifies CSARERLLAGSRGEQFF.

This clonotype came up a few times. This may be a read error: a much more frequent sequence differs by one nucleotide. In this CDR3 the conserved last residue, phenylalanine or tryptophan, is missing, so a read error is likely. The rearrangement uses TRBV6-5 and TRBJ1-4; 8 bases are a match to TRBD1. The germline V gene encodes CDR1 MNHEY and CDR2 SVGAGI. Germline trimming cut 8 bases from V and 8 bases from J; bases unmatched to any gene: 7. This CDR3 is 13 amino acids long. CDR3 residues: CASVDRDGEKLFS. CDR3 DNA sequence: TGTGCCAGCGTGGACAGGGACGGAGAAAAACTGTTTTCT.

This clonotype was observed many times. The chain carries TRBV29-1 and TRBJ1-1; TRBD1 is a possible D gene (5 bases). With 6 bases removed from V and 0 bases from J, the gap between germline ends came to 17 bases. CDR1 and CDR2 (germline): SQVTM, ANQGSEA. This CDR3 contains 15 residues. CDR3 DNA: TGCAGCGTCCCTAGCGAAGGGACCGTGAACACTGAAGCTTTCTTT. It yields the protein CSVPSEGTVNTEAFF.

The sample holds many counts of this clonotype. The chain uses TRBV6-5 and TRBJ2-5, with unresolved D. This CDR3 is built from 17 residues. The germline CDR1 and CDR2 sequences are MNHEY and SVGAGI. Between the trimmed V and J ends, which lost 0 bases and 1 base, there was a span of 15 bases. For the CDR3, the DNA is TGTGCCAGCAGTTACTCGCTTCTTCGTGGCGGCCAAGAGACCCAGTACTTC. It encodes CASSYSLLRGGQETQYF.

This clonotype was counted ten times or more. This chain joins TRBV15 and TRBJ2-5; TRBD2 aligns across 10 bases. V lost 5 bases and J lost 2; bases outside the gene matches: 8. Germline-derived CDR1 and CDR2 are LNHNV and YYDKDF (reference sequence). The CDR3 contains 16 residues. This CDR3 reads CATSWKLAGAQETQYF. As DNA, the CDR3 is TGTGCCACCAGCTGGAAGCTAGCGGGAGCACAAGAGACCCAGTACTTC.

A word on this clonotype: Relative to the germline gene, one junction end is altered; a read error may explain this. The rearrangement uses TRBV7-7 and TRBJ2-2; tentative D call: TRBD2 (5 bases). The CDR3 has 17 residues. Germline V CDR1 and CDR2: SSHAT, FNYEAQ (reference sequence). CDR3: CASSLAFSGMNTGELFF. The CDR3 DNA follows: TGTGCTAGCAGCTTAGCTTTTTCGGGGATGAACACCGGGGAGCTGTTTTTT.

A few counts support this clonotype. The rearrangement uses TRBV7-9 and TRBJ1-3, with 9 bases that match TRBD1. This CDR3 is built from 16 residues. Trimming took 5 bases from V and 1 from J; bases not matched to a gene: 6. Per the germline V gene, CDR1 is SEHNR and CDR2 is FQNEAQ (reference sequence). Here the CDR3 DNA reads TGTGCCAGCAGCACCGTAGACAGGGGGTCTGGAAACACCATATATTTT. Its translation is CASSTVDRGSGNTIYF.

This clonotype has more than one count but fewer than ten. Since the CDR3 does not end with the conserved phenylalanine or tryptophan, this likely comes from a read error. The genes are TRBV19 and TRBJ2-3, with TRBD2 identical over 8 bases. The CDR3 totals 14 residues. Trimming at V came to 5 bases and at J to 7 bases, leaving 8 bases not matched to a gene. Germline loops: CDR1 LNHDA, CDR2 SQIVND (reference sequence). The CDR3 spells CASSFGTSTYTQYL. CDR3 DNA sequence: TGTGCCAGTAGTTTCGGGACTAGTACTTATACGCAGTATCTT.

The chain uses TRBV18 and TRBJ2-1; possibly TRBD2 for D (5 bases). CDR1 is KGHSH, CDR2 LQKENI, per germline. V lost 2 bases to trimming and J lost 5 bases, with 10 bases between them. The CDR3 consists of 14 residues. The CDR3 here is CASSPTSANNEQFF. The CDR3 DNA sequence: TGTGCCAGCTCACCAACTAGTGCCAACAATGAGCAGTTCTTC. The full variable domain, in which reference TRBV18 and TRBJ2-1 provide the parts outside the CDR3, is NAGVMQNPRHLVRRRGQEARLRCSPMKGHSHVYWYRQLPEEGLKFMVYLQKENIIDESGMPKERFSAEFPKEGPSILRIQQVVRGDSAAYFCASSPTSANNEQFFGPGTRLTVL.

This clonotype was counted at least ten times. The chain links TRBV28 to TRBJ2-7; 10 bases align to TRBD1. V shed 8 bases and J 7 bases; nucleotides not matched to a gene: 11. This CDR3 is 14 amino acids long. From germline, CDR1 is MDHEN and CDR2 SYDVKM. The CDR3 reads CASDLTGTGVEQYF. The CDR3 coding sequence is TGTGCCAGCGATTTGACCGGGACAGGGGTTGAGCAGTACTTC. The full variable domain, in which reference TRBV28 and TRBJ2-7 provide the parts outside the CDR3, is DVKVTQSSRYLVKRTGEKVFLECVQDMDHENMFWYRQDPGLGLRLIYFSYDVKMKEKGDIPEGYSVSREKKERFSLILESASTNQTSMYLCASDLTGTGVEQYFGPGTRLTVT.

A note on this clonotype: This clone may be a read error of a much larger clone one base away. The rearrangement joins TRBV6-6 to TRBJ1-5, with 7 bases identical to TRBD1. Germline CDR1 is MNHNY and CDR2 is SVGAGI (reference sequence). J gave up 11 bases and V 2 bases, and 12 bases lay outside the gene matches. The CDR3 consists of 15 residues. The CDR3 reads CASSYGDSSEQSQHF. The DNA of the CDR3 is TGTGCCAGCAGTTACGGGGACAGTTCGGAGCAGTCCCAGCATTTT.

As concerns this clonotype: A read error may explain this, as a much larger clone is one base away. J is TRBJ2-5 and V is TRBV19; maybe TRBD1 (6 bases). The germline V gene encodes CDR1 LNHDA and CDR2 SQIVND (reference sequence). The CDR3 totals 14 residues. CDR3 nucleotides: TGTGCCGGTAGCGAGACAGGTCTCGAAGAGACCCAGTACTTC. It translates to CAGSETGLEETQYF.

Concerning this clonotype: The junction departs from germline at one end; a sequencing error may be responsible. V usage is TRBV7-9 and J usage is TRBJ2-3; D possibly corresponds to TRBD1 (5 bases). CDR1 and CDR2 from the germline V gene are SEHNR and FQNEAQ (reference sequence). The CDR3 is made up of 16 amino acids. The CDR3 nucleotides read TGTGCCAGCAGCTTAGTTGGGGCTAGAGGTACAGATACGCAGCATTTC. As protein: CASSLVGARGTDTQHF.

The chain couples TRBV27 to TRBJ2-5; D perhaps matches TRBD2 (5 bases). Germline CDR1 is MNHEY and CDR2 is SMNVEV (reference sequence). This CDR3 is 17 amino acids long. The ends were cut back, 2 bases at V and 4 bases at J, with 20 bases in the middle. The CDR3 coding sequence is TGTGCCAGCAGTTTACTTATAAGTACCGGGAAAGGAGAGACCCAGTACTTC. Its protein is CASSLLISTGKGETQYF.

This clonotype was counted ten times or more. This rearrangement joins TRBV28 to TRBJ2-1; no clear D. Germline values: CDR1 MDHEN, CDR2 SYDVKM. The CDR3 consists of 12 residues. V was clipped by 3 bases and J by 7 bases, with 7 bases between them. The chain's CDR3 is CASSFMGNEQFF. The CDR3 nucleotides are TGTGCCAGCAGTTTTATGGGGAATGAGCAGTTCTTC.

This clonotype was recorded only once. Being one base from a much bigger clone, this may be a read error. This chain connects TRBV4-1 to TRBJ1-5; D uncertain. The germline V gene encodes CDR1 MGHRA and CDR2 YSYEKL. The CDR3 sequence is 16 residues long. CDR3 nucleotide sequence: TGCGCCAGCAGCCAAGATGGAGCCTTACCCGGTCAGCCCCAGCGTTTT. This encodes CASSQDGALPGQPQRF.

The CDR3, as DNA: TGTGCCAGCAGTCTTGAATTCTTC. Translation gives CASSLEFF. The chain combines TRBV12-3 or TRBV12-4 with TRBJ2-1; D unresolved. This CDR3 contains 8 residues. V lost 5 bases, J lost 16 bases, and 6 bases lay in between.

The sample holds many counts of this clonotype. The chain links TRBV4-3 to TRBJ2-7, with 10 bases identical to TRBD1. The J segment lost 4 bases and the V segment lost 1 base, leaving 4 bases of the junction unmatched. Germline values: CDR1 LGHNA, CDR2 YSLEER. This CDR3 has 15 residues. CDR3 nucleotide sequence: TGCGCCAGCAGCCAAGGAAGGGACAGGGGATACGAGCAGTACTTC. Protein: CASSQGRDRGYEQYF.

The table lists this clonotype with a count of one. This clone may be a read error of a much larger clone one base away. In DNA form, the CDR3 reads TGTGCCAGCAGTTTTGGACAGACTAACACTGGAGCTTTCTTT. It specifies CASSFGQTNTGAFF. V usage is TRBV27 and J usage is TRBJ1-1; D may be TRBD1 (6 bases). Germline CDR1 MNHEY, CDR2 SMNVEV (reference sequence). The CDR3 has 14 residues.

This clonotype was observed a few times. The chain combines TRBV11-3 with TRBJ1-5; D is possibly TRBD1 (6 bases). V lost 3 bases and J lost 0, with 12 bases in between. This CDR3 is built from 16 residues. CDR1 is SGHNT and CDR2 is YENEEA in the germline V gene. For the CDR3, the DNA is TGTGCCAGCAGCTTTCGACAGGATAATAGCAATCAGCCCCAGCATTTT. Protein product: CASSFRQDNSNQPQHF.

This clonotype was counted ten times or more. The chain is built from TRBV9 and TRBJ2-3, with D possibly called TRBD1 or TRBD2 (6 bases each). The CDR3 sequence is 18 residues long. V was shortened by 0 bases and J by 4 bases, with 21 bases between the two germline ends. Germline V CDR1 and CDR2: SGDLS, YYNGEE. This chain's CDR3 is CASSVAPRSQEGADTQYF. Here the CDR3 DNA reads TGTGCCAGCAGCGTAGCCCCCAGGTCCCAGGAGGGGGCAGATACGCAGTATTTT.

This clonotype was recorded at least ten times. The chain has TRBV4-3 and TRBJ2-3, with TRBD1 matching 7 bases. The junction had 9 bases not matched to a gene; V was cut back by 0 bases and J by 3 bases. Germline CDR1 and CDR2: LGHNA and YSLEER. The CDR3 extends over 17 amino acids. For the CDR3, the DNA is TGCGCCAGCAGCCAAGATCTAGGGGGCTTCGGGACAGATACGCAGTATTTT. This sequence encodes CASSQDLGGFGTDTQYF.

This clonotype appeared many times. The chain links TRBV4-2 to TRBJ2-6; D is possibly TRBD1 (5 bases). Germline V CDR1 and CDR2: LGHNA, YNFKEQ. CDR3 length equals 18 residues. V dropped 2 bases and J dropped 0 bases, with 14 bases sitting between them. The CDR3 sequence: CASSQTRQSNSGANVLTF. In nucleotides, the CDR3 is TGTGCCAGCAGCCAAACCAGACAGAGTAACTCTGGGGCCAACGTCCTGACTTTC.

This clonotype was recorded many times. The J gene is TRBJ1-2, the V gene TRBV29-1; D call uncertain. The germline gives CDR1 SQVTM, CDR2 ANQGSEA. V lost 3 bases, J lost 4 bases, and 9 bases lay in between. The CDR3 length is 12 residues. CDR3 coding DNA: TGCAGCGTTGACAGCTTAATCTATGGCTACACCTTC. It translates to CSVDSLIYGYTF.

A word on this clonotype: Possible read error: a much larger clone is one base away. The CDR3 does not close with the conserved phenylalanine or tryptophan, likely indicating a read error. The chain carries TRBV7-9 and TRBJ2-5, with TRBD1 as a possible D gene (6 bases). CDR1 is SEHNR and CDR2 is FQNEAQ in the germline V gene (reference sequence). Trimming took off 2 bases at V and 2 bases at J, with 15 bases between the two ends. CDR3 size: 16 residues. This chain's CDR3 is CASSLTGQPEQETQYL. CDR3 coding DNA: TGTGCCAGCAGCTTAACTGGACAGCCGGAGCAAGAGACCCAGTACCTC.

The CDR3 bases are TGTGCCAGCAGAGGACTAGCGGGAGCGCCCTTAGATACGCAGTATTTT. Translated, it gives CASRGLAGAPLDTQYF. The J gene is TRBJ2-3, the V gene TRBV6-1, with TRBD2 matching 13 bases. Germline loops: CDR1 MNHNS, CDR2 SASEGT. V shed 6 bases and J 5 bases; nucleotides not matched to a gene: 8. The CDR3 contains 16 residues.

About this clonotype: Possible read error: a much larger clone is one base away. The genes are TRBV3-1 and TRBJ2-5; possibly TRBD2 for D (5 bases). Per the germline V gene, CDR1 is LGHDT and CDR2 is YNNKEL (reference sequence). V gave up 0 bases and J gave up 5 bases, with 16 bases separating them. CDR3 length: 16 amino acids. The DNA for the CDR3 is TGTGCCAGCAGCCAAGACAGGACTCGTCGAGACGAGACCCAGTACTTC. As protein: CASSQDRTRRDETQYF.

This chain links TRBV4-3 with TRBJ2-3; a possible D gene is TRBD1 (6 bases). In germline, CDR1 is LGHNA, CDR2 YSLEER. The ends were cut back, 0 bases at V and 8 bases at J, with 15 bases in the middle. The CDR3 has 15 amino acids. CDR3 region: CASSQDQQGEGTQYF. CDR3 nucleotides: TGCGCCAGCAGCCAAGATCAACAGGGTGAGGGTACGCAGTATTTT.